What follows describes a single T cell receptor beta chain. From germline, CDR1 is LNHDA and CDR2 SQIVND (reference sequence). V was clipped by 5 bases and J by 7 bases, with 15 bases between them. CDR3 length: 13 residues. These data belong to a study of blood T cell repertoires in COVID-19. Seattle's cohort entered during active infection and was followed longitudinally. Original analysis: How many nucleated cells were present was estimated from reference gene primer amplification. The method was immunoSEQ multiplex PCR; TCRdb's version includes in-frame clones alone and lacks a portion of them. V and J calls and clone size follow that table, whereas D and trimming were derived from the DNA. This sample has 350,000 to 500,000 clones, with 85% to 90% found just once.

The V gene is TRBV19, the J gene TRBJ2-7; D not certain. This TCR came from a man between 18 and 29 years old with COVID-19, enrolled during active disease. Input material: peripheral blood. CDR3 amino acids: CASSYVAGGEQYF. The CDR3 DNA reads as TGTGCCAGTAGTTACGTCGCTGGCGGTGAGCAGTACTTC.